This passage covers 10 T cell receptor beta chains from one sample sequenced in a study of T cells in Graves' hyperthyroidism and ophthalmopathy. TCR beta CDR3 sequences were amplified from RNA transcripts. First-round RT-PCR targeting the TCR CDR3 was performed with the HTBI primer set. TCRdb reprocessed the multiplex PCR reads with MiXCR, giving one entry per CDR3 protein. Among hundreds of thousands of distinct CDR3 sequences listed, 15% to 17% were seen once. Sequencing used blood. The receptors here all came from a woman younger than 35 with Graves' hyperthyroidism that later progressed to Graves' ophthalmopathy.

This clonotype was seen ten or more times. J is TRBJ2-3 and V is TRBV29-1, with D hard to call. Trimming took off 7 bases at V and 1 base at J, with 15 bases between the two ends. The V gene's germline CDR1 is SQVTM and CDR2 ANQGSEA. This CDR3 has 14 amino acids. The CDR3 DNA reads TGCAGCGCCGCCGGCGTTCAACGCACAGATACGCAGTATTTT. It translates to CSAAGVQRTDTQYF.

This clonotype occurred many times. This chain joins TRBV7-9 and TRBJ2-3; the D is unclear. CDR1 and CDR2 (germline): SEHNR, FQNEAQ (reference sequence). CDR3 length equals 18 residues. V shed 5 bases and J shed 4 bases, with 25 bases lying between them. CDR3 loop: CASSLPGNRPVWADTQYF. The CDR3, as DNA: TGTGCCAGCAGCCTCCCTGGGAATCGGCCTGTGTGGGCAGATACGCAGTATTTT.

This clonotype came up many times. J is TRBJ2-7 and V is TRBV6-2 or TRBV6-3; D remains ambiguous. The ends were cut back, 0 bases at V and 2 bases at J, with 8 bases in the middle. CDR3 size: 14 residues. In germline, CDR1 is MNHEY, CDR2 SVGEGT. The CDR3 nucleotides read TGTGCCAGCAGTTACTCGGGCGGAACCTACGAGCAGTACTTC. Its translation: CASSYSGGTYEQYF.

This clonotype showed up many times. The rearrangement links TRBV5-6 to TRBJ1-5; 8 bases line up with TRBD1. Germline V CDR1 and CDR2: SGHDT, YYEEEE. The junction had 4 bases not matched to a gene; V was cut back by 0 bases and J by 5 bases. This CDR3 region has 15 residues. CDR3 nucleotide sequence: TGTGCCAGCAGCTTGGCGGACAGGGCTGATCAGCCCCAGCATTTT. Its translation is CASSLADRADQPQHF.

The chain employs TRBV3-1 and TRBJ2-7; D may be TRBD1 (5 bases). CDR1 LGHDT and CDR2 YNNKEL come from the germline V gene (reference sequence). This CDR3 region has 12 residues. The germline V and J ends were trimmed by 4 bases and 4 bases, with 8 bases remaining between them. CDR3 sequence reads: CASSLRQYEQYF. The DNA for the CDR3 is TGTGCCAGCAGCCTAAGACAGTACGAGCAGTACTTC.

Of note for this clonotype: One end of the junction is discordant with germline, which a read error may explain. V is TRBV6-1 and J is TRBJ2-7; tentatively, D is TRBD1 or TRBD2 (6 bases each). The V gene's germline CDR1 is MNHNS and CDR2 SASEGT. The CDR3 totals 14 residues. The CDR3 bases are TGTGCCGGCAGTCAGACAAGGGGGGAATACGAGCAGTACTTC. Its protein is CAGSQTRGEYEQYF.

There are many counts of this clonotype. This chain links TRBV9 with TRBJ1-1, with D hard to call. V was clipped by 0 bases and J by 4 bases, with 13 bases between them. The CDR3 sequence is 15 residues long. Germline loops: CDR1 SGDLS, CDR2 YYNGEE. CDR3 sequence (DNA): TGTGCCAGCAGCGTAGATGTAAGGGAAGTCACTGAAGCTTTCTTT. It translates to CASSVDVREVTEAFF.

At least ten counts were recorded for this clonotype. The CDR3: CAWSVWERSEAFF. CDR3 sequence (DNA): TGTGCCTGGAGTGTATGGGAGAGATCTGAAGCTTTCTTT. The chain couples TRBV30 to TRBJ1-1; no clear D gene. The CDR3 loop spans 13 amino acids. V was trimmed by 0 bases and J by 6 bases, leaving 11 bases between them. Germline V CDR1 and CDR2: GTSNPN, SVGIG (reference sequence).

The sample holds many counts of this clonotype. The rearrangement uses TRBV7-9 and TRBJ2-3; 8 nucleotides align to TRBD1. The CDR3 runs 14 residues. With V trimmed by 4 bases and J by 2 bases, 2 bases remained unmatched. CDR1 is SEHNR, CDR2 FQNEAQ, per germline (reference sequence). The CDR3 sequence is CASSWDRFTDTQYF. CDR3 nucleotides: TGTGCCAGCAGCTGGGACAGGTTCACAGATACGCAGTATTTT.

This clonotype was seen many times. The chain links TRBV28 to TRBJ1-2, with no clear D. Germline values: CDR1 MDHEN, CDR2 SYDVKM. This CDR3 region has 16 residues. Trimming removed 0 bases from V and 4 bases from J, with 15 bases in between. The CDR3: CASSLWTTRHGYGYTF. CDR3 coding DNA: TGTGCCAGCAGTTTATGGACGACGAGGCACGGCTATGGCTACACCTTC.